This TCR beta chain is from a study of blood T cell repertoires in COVID-19. About the research overall: Donors in the United States, Italy and Spain gave samples during acute or convalescent COVID-19. Sample material is recorded as cDNA or gDNA derived from T cells, B-cell-depleted T cells, or PBMCs.

This clone was picked up one time. Enrollment of patients from Seattle took place during active infection, with longitudinal follow-up. Authors' analysis steps: Estimation of nucleated cell counts relied on the amplification of reference gene primers. Here immunoSEQ multiplex PCR was the method, and the copy in TCRdb shows in-frame clones only, minus some. V, J and clone size are taken as reported in that table, and D and trimming were inferred from the DNA itself. The sample yields 500,000 to 600,000 clones, roughly 91% seen once. The V gene end was trimmed by 2 bases and the J gene end by 7 bases; junction bases not matched to a gene: 7. The CDR3 has 13 residues. The germline V gene has CDR1 GTSNPN and CDR2 SVGIG (reference sequence).

The receptor comes from a woman between 45 and 65 years old with COVID-19, enrolled during active disease. The rearrangement uses TRBV30 and TRBJ1-1, with 7 nucleotides matching TRBD1. Sample: peripheral blood. This CDR3 is CAWSPTGVGEAFF. The CDR3 coding sequence is TGTGCCTGGAGTCCCACAGGGGTTGGTGAAGCTTTCTTT.